One T cell receptor (beta chain) is described in this entry. Clinical history as reported by participants underpinned cohort assignment. Donors in Cohort 3 counted as recovered after two negative PCRs, clearance, or symptom resolution. Looked up from germline, CDR1 is GTSNPN and CDR2 is SVGIG (reference sequence). V lost 3 bases and J 0 bases, leaving 17 bases between the germline ends. The CDR3 length is 16 residues. This sample is drawn from a study of blood T cell repertoires in COVID-19. Study context: Donors in the United States, Italy and Spain gave samples during acute or convalescent COVID-19.

The repertoire was sequenced with immunoSEQ multiplex PCR; TCRdb's copy has only in-frame clones and lacks some. The sample lists about 170,000 clones, roughly 87% seen once, with 6% to 7.5% in the top ten. Sequencing was performed on PBMCs or T cells enriched from blood (not recorded which). The sequence derives from a woman in her 50s who had recovered from COVID-19. The J gene is TRBJ2-5, the V gene TRBV30, with a possible D match to TRBD1 (6 bases). CDR3 DNA: TGTGCCTGGAGCGCGAGTAGGACAGCGTACCAAGAGACCCAGTACTTC. As protein: CAWSASRTAYQETQYF.